This record looks at one TCR beta chain sequence and its context. Its antigen is not known. Additional DNA sequences in this sample encode the identical CDR3. The PCR contained 60 Vbeta and 13 Jbeta primers. Sequenced by immunoSEQ multiplex PCR; TCRdb stores in-frame clones only, minus some. The sample has roughly 150,000 clones, roughly four fifths seen once. This sample is drawn from a study of cytomegalovirus exposure and HLA in healthy donors. Study results and caveats: The study labeled fewer than 200 TCR beta chains cytomegalovirus-associated.

Though nominally healthy at sampling, donors likely had unrecorded immune exposures. Unmatched junction bases numbered 11, after V lost 3 bases and J lost 4 bases. In germline, CDR1 is SGDLS, CDR2 YYNGEE. This CDR3 is built from 16 residues. This sequence was found in a man between 18 and 29 years old in good health and CMV-seronegative. What was sequenced was PBMCs. The V call is TRBV9, the J call TRBJ1-1, with TRBD1 matching 8 bases. The CDR3 loop is CASSGETGEVGTEAFF. The CDR3 bases are TGTGCCAGCAGCGGTGAGACAGGGGAAGTGGGCACTGAAGCTTTCTTT.